These 8 T cell receptor beta chains share one sample of origin, sequenced in a study of cytomegalovirus exposure and HLA in healthy donors. PCR amplification relied on 60 Vbeta primers (plus 13 Jbeta primers). TCRdb's table, derived via immunoSEQ multiplex PCR, lists solely in-frame clones and lacks some. The sample holds around 120,000 clones; around 74% are singletons and the top ten take about 29%. The sequenced sample was PBMCs. The receptors come from a man aged 55 to 70 in good health and CMV-seropositive.

This sequence joins TRBV2 and TRBJ2-7; 10 bases fit TRBD1. Germline loops: CDR1 SNHLY, CDR2 FYNNEI. After removal of 7 bases from V and 2 bases from J, the junction contained 5 bases not matched to a gene. The CDR3 spans 14 residues. In nucleotides, the CDR3 is TGTGCCAGCACCGCCGGGACAGGGGCCTACGAGCAGTACTTC. Its protein is CASTAGTGAYEQYF.

This chain uses TRBV7-2 with TRBJ2-5; possible D gene TRBD2, 5 bases. Germline CDR1 SGHTA, CDR2 FQGNSA. This CDR3 region has 14 residues. The V end was cut by 1 base, the J end by 1 base, with 7 bases between. CDR3 protein: CASSLVGVQETQYF. The CDR3 coding sequence is TGTGCCAGCAGCTTAGTCGGGGTCCAAGAGACCCAGTACTTC.

V usage is TRBV5-6 and J usage is TRBJ1-5; 9 bases are a match to TRBD1. Trimming took 0 bases from V and 7 from J; bases not matched to a gene: 8. The CDR3 consists of 16 residues. CDR1 SGHDT and CDR2 YYEEEE come from the germline V gene. The CDR3 spells CASSLGNTGGRQPQHF. In nucleotides, the CDR3 is TGTGCCAGCAGCTTGGGGAATACAGGGGGCCGGCAGCCCCAGCATTTT. Together with reference TRBV5-6 and TRBJ1-5, the CDR3 gives the full variable domain: DAGVTQSPTHLIKTRGQQVTLRCSPKSGHDTVSWYQQALGQGPQFIFQYYEEEERQRGNFPDRFSGHQFPNYSSELNVNALLLGDSALYLCASSLGNTGGRQPQHFGDGTRLSIL.

This clone has only a few counts. CDR3 nucleotide sequence: TGTGCCAGCAGTTCTAGCATCCATGAGCAGTTCTTC. Its protein is CASSSSIHEQFF. The chain recombines TRBV28 with TRBJ2-1, with a tentative D call TRBD2 (5 bases). The ends were cut back, 4 bases at V and 8 bases at J, with 9 bases in the middle. This CDR3 has 12 residues. In germline, CDR1 is MDHEN, CDR2 SYDVKM.

This clone was detected only a few times. V is TRBV19 and J is TRBJ2-5; TRBD1 aligns across 8 bases. Germline CDR1 and CDR2: LNHDA and SQIVND (reference sequence). Losses at the gene ends were 4 bases for V and 1 base for J; bases not matched to a gene: 8. This CDR3 contains 16 residues. The CDR3 loop is CASSKFGTGGQETQYF. CDR3 DNA sequence: TGTGCCAGTAGTAAGTTCGGGACAGGCGGCCAAGAGACCCAGTACTTC.

The chain recombines TRBV5-1 with TRBJ1-2; the D gene is possibly TRBD1 (5 bases). CDR3 length: 18 amino acids. V was pared by 5 bases and J by 5 bases, with 28 bases between. The V gene's germline CDR1 is SGHRS and CDR2 YFSETQ. Here the CDR3 DNA reads TGCGCCAGCAGGAAATTGCCCACCCTCGGGCAGGGATTTTATGGCTACACCTTC. Its translation is CASRKLPTLGQGFYGYTF.

The rearrangement uses TRBV9 and TRBJ2-3; tentatively, D is TRBD1 (5 bases). Looked up from germline, CDR1 is SGDLS and CDR2 is YYNGEE. Trimming removed 0 bases from V and 0 bases from J, with 11 bases in between. The CDR3 extends over 16 amino acids. The CDR3 is CASSVVLGASTDTQYF. CDR3 nucleotide sequence: TGTGCCAGCAGCGTAGTGCTAGGGGCTAGCACAGATACGCAGTATTTT. The whole variable domain, remainder taken from reference TRBV9 and TRBJ2-3, is DSGVTQTPKHLITATGQRVTLRCSPRSGDLSVYWYQQSLDQGLQFLIQYYNGEERAKGNILERFSAQQFPDLHSELNLSSLELGDSALYFCASSVVLGASTDTQYFGPGTRLTVL.

The rearrangement joins TRBV2 to TRBJ1-1, with 7 positions matching TRBD1. The CDR3 loop spans 13 amino acids. CDR1 and CDR2 (germline): SNHLY, FYNNEI. V lost 10 bases to trimming and J lost 2 bases; unmatched junction nucleotides: 7. The CDR3 bases are TGTGCCACTGGACAGGATATCAACACTGAAGCTTTCTTT. Translating it yields CATGQDINTEAFF.